Listed below are T cell receptor beta chains from one sample, sequenced in a study of blood T cell repertoires in COVID-19. TCRdb keeps only in-frame clones here, not all; method: immunoSEQ multiplex PCR. The data show just over 150,000 clones, with roughly 90% seen just once and 6.6% held by the top ten. The specimen was PBMCs or T cells enriched from blood (not recorded which). These receptors were taken from a woman aged 45-59 years who had recovered from COVID-19. The CDR3 runs from the conserved cysteine through the conserved F or W. D genes are given only for firm matches. The listing skips clone size in some rows; elsewhere it reads once, few, many or a size class.

DNA,CDR3,J,D,V,size
TGTGCCAGCAGCAAGGGGGTAATGGAGACCCAGTACTTC,CASSKGVMETQYF,TRBJ2-5,NA,TRBV7-2,NA
TGTGCCAGCAGCCAAGAACGGTTGCACAGGGGCTACGAGCAGTACTTC,CASSQERLHRGYEQYF,TRBJ2-7,TRBD1,TRBV4-2,NA
TGTGCCAGCAGCTTGGGCAGTACCGGAAACACCATATATTTT,CASSLGSTGNTIYF,TRBJ1-3,NA,TRBV7-2,NA
TGCGCCAGCAGCCAAGATACTGGCTCTGGGGCCAACGTCCTGACTTTC,CASSQDTGSGANVLTF,TRBJ2-6,NA,TRBV4-3,medium-sized
TGTGCCAGTAGTATAGTGGCCCTGGGGGGGGGCTACACCTTC,CASSIVALGGGYTF,TRBJ1-2,NA,TRBV19,NA
TGTGCCAGCAGCTTAGGTCGCGGCAGGGCCCACTATGGCTACACCTTC,CASSLGRGRAHYGYTF,TRBJ1-2,NA,TRBV11-2,NA
TGTGCCAGCAGCCAAGTACTAGCGGGGGTCTACAATGAGCAGTTCTTC,CASSQVLAGVYNEQFF,TRBJ2-1,TRBD2,TRBV4-2,NA
TGTGCCAGCAACGGGCGGGTTGAGGATACGCAGTATTTT,CASNGRVEDTQYF,TRBJ2-3,NA,TRBV13,NA
TGTGCCAGCAGTTTATCGATTACAGGGGCGGGAGGCTACACCTTC,CASSLSITGAGGYTF,TRBJ1-2,TRBD1,TRBV27,NA
TGTGCCAGCAGCTTAGGACAGGTCGTCTACAATGAGCAGTTCTTC,CASSLGQVVYNEQFF,TRBJ2-1,TRBD1,TRBV7-3,NA
TGTGCCAGCACGACAGGGGCTGGAAACACCATATATTTT,CASTTGAGNTIYF,TRBJ1-3,TRBD1,TRBV6-5,NA
TGTGCCAGCACCCCGAGACTAGTGACGGCTCCGCAGTATTTT,CASTPRLVTAPQYF,TRBJ2-3,NA,TRBV7-2,NA
TGTGCCAGCAGCTTAGTGGGGGGGACTAGCACAGATACGCAGTATTTT,CASSLVGGTSTDTQYF,TRBJ2-3,TRBD2,TRBV11-2,NA
TGCGCCAGCAGCCGTGGAGCGGGGGCCCTCACAGATACGCAGTATTTT,CASSRGAGALTDTQYF,TRBJ2-3,TRBD2,TRBV4-3,NA
TGTGCCAGCAGCTTGGTAGCGCTCTCGCAGTACTTC,CASSLVALSQYF,TRBJ2-7,NA,TRBV7-8,once
TGTGCCAGCAGTTACTCCGTGGCAGGGTCCTACGAGCAGTACTTC,CASSYSVAGSYEQYF,TRBJ2-7,NA,TRBV6-2/TRBV6-3,NA
TGCGCCAGCAGCTTGGGGACAGGGGTCTACGAGCAGTACTTC,CASSLGTGVYEQYF,TRBJ2-7,TRBD1,TRBV5-1,NA
TGTGCCAGCAGCCCCATACTGAACACCGGGGAGCTGTTTTTT,CASSPILNTGELFF,TRBJ2-2,NA,TRBV11-1,NA
TGTGCTAGTGGTGGAACAGGGAGAAGGTGGTATGGCTACACCTTC,CASGGTGRRWYGYTF,TRBJ1-2,NA,TRBV12-5,NA
TGTGCCAGCAGCTTAGTGGGGACTAGCGGGGTTAATGAGCAGTTCTTC,CASSLVGTSGVNEQFF,TRBJ2-1,TRBD2,TRBV7-3,NA
TGCAGCGTTGAAGAGGGACAGGGGAACTATGGCTACACCTTC,CSVEEGQGNYGYTF,TRBJ1-2,TRBD1,TRBV29-1,NA
TGTGCCAGCAGCCCCAGCTCCTATAATTCACCCCTCCACTTT,CASSPSSYNSPLHF,TRBJ1-6,NA,TRBV7-2,NA
TGTGCCAGCAGCGATCTTCGTCCGGGACAGGGGGCGCGTGGGGCCAACGTCCTGACTTTC,CASSDLRPGQGARGANVLTF,TRBJ2-6,TRBD1,TRBV5-5,NA
TGTGCCACCAGCAGAGTTGGCAGGGGGCTGACTAATGAAAAACTGTTTTTT,CATSRVGRGLTNEKLFF,TRBJ1-4,TRBD1,TRBV15,NA
TGTGCCAGCAGTCCAGGGTTGGTGAACACTGAAGCTTTCTTT,CASSPGLVNTEAFF,TRBJ1-1,NA,TRBV27,NA
TGTGCCAGCTCCGGCGGGGGGGTCGGATCGGAGACCCAGTACTTC,CASSGGGVGSETQYF,TRBJ2-5,TRBD2,TRBV18,NA
TGTGCCAGCAGCTTGGGGACAGGGGGTTATTATGGCTACACCTTC,CASSLGTGGYYGYTF,TRBJ1-2,TRBD1,TRBV7-6,NA
TGTGCCAGCAGTTTAAGCAGGGCCTCTGAAGCTTTCTTT,CASSLSRASEAFF,TRBJ1-1,NA,TRBV6-5,NA
TGTGCTAGTGGTTTGATCCTCTGGCAGGAAGGCTCTCAGGAGACCCAGTACTTC,CASGLILWQEGSQETQYF,TRBJ2-5,NA,TRBV12-5,NA
TGTGCCAGCAGCTTTGGACTTACCACCCTCGCCGGGGAGCTGTTTTTT,CASSFGLTTLAGELFF,TRBJ2-2,NA,TRBV5-6,once
TGTGCCAGCAGCTCGCAAGGGGCGCATAGGACAGATACGCAGTATTTT,CASSSQGAHRTDTQYF,TRBJ2-3,NA,TRBV7-2,NA
TGTGCCAGCAGCTTAGGGGGCCGGGGTAGCGGGGGGGTCACAGATACGCAGTATTTT,CASSLGGRGSGGVTDTQYF,TRBJ2-3,TRBD2,TRBV11-3,NA
TGTGCCAGCAGCTTAGTTGCCAGGGTCGATAGCAATCAGCCCCAGCATTTT,CASSLVARVDSNQPQHF,TRBJ1-5,NA,TRBV7-2,NA
TGTGCCAGCAGCCAACGTGGAGCCTACGAGCAGTACTTC,CASSQRGAYEQYF,TRBJ2-7,NA,TRBV7-2,NA
TGTGCCACCAGTGATCCCACTAGTATGGTCACAGATACGCAGTATTTT,CATSDPTSMVTDTQYF,TRBJ2-3,NA,TRBV24-1,NA
TGCGCCAGCAGAGAAGGGGGCGTCCCGGTAGGCTATGGCTACACCTTC,CASREGGVPVGYGYTF,TRBJ1-2,TRBD1,TRBV5-1,NA
TGTGCCAGCAGCCAATACAGGCCAACCTACGAGCAGTACTTC,CASSQYRPTYEQYF,TRBJ2-7,NA,TRBV3-1/TRBV3-2,NA
TGCAGCGCGCGGGGGACCTCCACAGATACGCAGTATTTT,CSARGTSTDTQYF,TRBJ2-3,TRBD2,TRBV29-1,NA
TGTGCCAGCAGACCTCACAGGGCCAGCAATCAGCCCCAGCATTTT,CASRPHRASNQPQHF,TRBJ1-5,NA,TRBV27,NA
TGCGCCAGCAGCTTGGGGGGTTCGGGGAGGTACACTGAAGCTTTCTTT,CASSLGGSGRYTEAFF,TRBJ1-1,NA,TRBV5-1,NA
TGTGCCAGCAGTGAAGTGTGGACAGGAGCGAAGACTAATGAAAAACTGTTTTTT,CASSEVWTGAKTNEKLFF,TRBJ1-4,TRBD1,TRBV6-1,NA
TGTGCCAGCAGCTTAGCGCCCAGGGGTCATGGCTACACCTTC,CASSLAPRGHGYTF,TRBJ1-2,NA,TRBV7-2,few
TGTGCCAGCACTCAGGGGGTCTCCACTAGCACAGATACGCAGTATTTT,CASTQGVSTSTDTQYF,TRBJ2-3,TRBD1,TRBV5-6,NA
TGTGCCAGCAGCCTCGACAGGGGGTTCTACGAGCAGTACTTC,CASSLDRGFYEQYF,TRBJ2-7,TRBD1,TRBV7-2,NA
TGTGCCATCAGTCCGGGACAGCGCCACGAGCAGTACTTC,CAISPGQRHEQYF,TRBJ2-7,TRBD1,TRBV10-3,NA
TGTGCCAGCAGCCCCGTCGCAGGCTACTATGGCTACACCTTC,CASSPVAGYYGYTF,TRBJ1-2,NA,TRBV6-2/TRBV6-3,once
TGTGCCAGCAGCCCCCGGGGGGGGCAAGCTGAAGCTTTCTTT,CASSPRGGQAEAFF,TRBJ1-1,NA,TRBV9,NA
TGTGCCAGCAGTGGAGGACAGGGGCAAGATGGCTACACCTTC,CASSGGQGQDGYTF,TRBJ1-2,TRBD1,TRBV2,NA
TGTGCCAGCAGCCTACCGACAGGAAGGCCCCCTGAAGCTTTCTTT,CASSLPTGRPPEAFF,TRBJ1-1,NA,TRBV2,NA
TGTGCCAGCAGCTTAGTTTCAGGGGACGCGGAAGAGACCCAGTACTTC,CASSLVSGDAEETQYF,TRBJ2-5,NA,TRBV7-9,NA
TGTGCCAGCAGTACAAAGGACACCTCAAAACTGTTTTTT,CASSTKDTSKLFF,TRBJ1-4,NA,TRBV6-5,NA
TGTGCCAGCAGCGTAGAGGGGCGTCGGTATGAAAAACTGTTTTTT,CASSVEGRRYEKLFF,TRBJ1-4,NA,TRBV9,NA
TGTGCCAGCAGCTTAGGTCAGGGGGACACCATATATTTT,CASSLGQGDTIYF,TRBJ1-3,TRBD1,TRBV7-2,NA
TGTGCCAGCAGTTTAGGGGCTAATACTCTGAACACTGAAGCTTTCTTT,CASSLGANTLNTEAFF,TRBJ1-1,NA,TRBV27,once
TGTGCCAGCTCACCAGGGCGGTACGGGGGCTATGGCTACACCTTC,CASSPGRYGGYGYTF,TRBJ1-2,NA,TRBV18,NA
TGTGCCAGCAAGGAAGGAGACACCGGGGAGCTGTTTTTT,CASKEGDTGELFF,TRBJ2-2,NA,TRBV5-4,NA
TGTGCCAGCAGCCGACGGGACAGGGGAACCGGGGAGCTGTTTTTT,CASSRRDRGTGELFF,TRBJ2-2,TRBD1,TRBV6-5,NA
TGTGCCAGCAGCCTAGCGGGGGGGAGCAATGAGCAGTTCTTC,CASSLAGGSNEQFF,TRBJ2-1,TRBD2,TRBV7-8,NA